This record concerns one TCR beta chain sequence. Antigen unknown. The source of the sample is a study of T cell responses to AZD1222 COVID-19 vaccine. General observations from the study: Spike was spanned by vaccine-associated CD4 TCRs, with dominance at 160-218 and 743-854. No day 14 peak samples; only post-peak repertoires were characterized.

CDR3 length equals 14 residues. Germline CDR1 and CDR2: SEHNR and FQNEAQ (reference sequence). Trimming shortened V by 0 bases and J by 3 bases, and 8 bases separated the two germline ends. The assay was immunoSEQ multiplex PCR, and TCRdb's table has in-frame clones only and misses some. This sample yields fewer than 130,000 clones, of which approximately 92% are seen a single time; approximately 1.3% belongs to the top ten. The chain is built from TRBV7-9 and TRBJ1-2; D perhaps matches TRBD1 (5 bases). This TCR was sampled from an adult in good health. Sequenced material: peripheral blood, taken on day 0 of AZD1222 vaccination. The CDR3 DNA reads TGTGCCAGCAGCTTAGCGGTGGGGGACTATGGCTACACCTTC. Translation gives CASSLAVGDYGYTF.